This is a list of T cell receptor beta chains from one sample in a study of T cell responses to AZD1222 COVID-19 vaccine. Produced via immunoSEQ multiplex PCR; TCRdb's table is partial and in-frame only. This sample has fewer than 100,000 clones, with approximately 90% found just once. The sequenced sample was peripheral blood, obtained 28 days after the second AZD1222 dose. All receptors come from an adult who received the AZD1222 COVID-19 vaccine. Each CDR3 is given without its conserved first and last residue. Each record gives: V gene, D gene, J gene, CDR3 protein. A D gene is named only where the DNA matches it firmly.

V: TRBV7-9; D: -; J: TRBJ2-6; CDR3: ASSPRGEGANVLT
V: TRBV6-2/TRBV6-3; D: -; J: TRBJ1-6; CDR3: ASSYRGPYNSPLH
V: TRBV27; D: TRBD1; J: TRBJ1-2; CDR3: ASSPGTGLRGYT
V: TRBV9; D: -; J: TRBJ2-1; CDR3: ASSVGAGLSYNEQF
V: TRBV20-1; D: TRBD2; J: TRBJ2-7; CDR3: SASVLAGGKVGEQY
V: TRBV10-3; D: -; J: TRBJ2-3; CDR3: AALSTDTQY
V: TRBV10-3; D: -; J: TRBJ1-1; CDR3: AISDLVTEAF
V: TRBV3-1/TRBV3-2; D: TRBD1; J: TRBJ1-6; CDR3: ASSHRPGQAPISSYNSPLH
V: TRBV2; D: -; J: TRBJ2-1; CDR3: ACPSRGGEYNEQF
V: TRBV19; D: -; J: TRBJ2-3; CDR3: ASSIDGGTDTQY
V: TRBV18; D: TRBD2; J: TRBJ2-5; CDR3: ASSTGLEETQY
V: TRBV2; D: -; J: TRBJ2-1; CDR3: APGTLDGFEQF
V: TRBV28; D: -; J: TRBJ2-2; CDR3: ASSLGAAPNTGELF
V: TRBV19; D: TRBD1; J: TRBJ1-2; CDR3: ASSSRDRMYGYT
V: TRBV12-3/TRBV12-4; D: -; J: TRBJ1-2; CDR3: ASGTGPRYGYT
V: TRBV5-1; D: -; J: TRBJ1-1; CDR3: ASGSGPNTEAF
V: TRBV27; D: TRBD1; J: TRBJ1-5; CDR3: ASSPQGAGQPQH
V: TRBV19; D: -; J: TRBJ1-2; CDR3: ASSPPHGGAYGYT
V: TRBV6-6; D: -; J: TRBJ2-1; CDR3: ASSRDTNEQF
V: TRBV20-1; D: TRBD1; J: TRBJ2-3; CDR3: SASSDRGTDTQY
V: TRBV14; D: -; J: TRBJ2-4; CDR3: ASSRGNQGNIQY
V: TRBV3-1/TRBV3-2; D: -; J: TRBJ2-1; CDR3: ASSQMPGSYNEQF
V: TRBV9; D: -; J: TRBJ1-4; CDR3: ASSVEQYNEKLF
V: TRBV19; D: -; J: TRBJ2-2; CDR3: ASAHPRGPNTGELF
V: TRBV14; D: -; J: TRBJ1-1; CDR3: ASSLQGTEAF
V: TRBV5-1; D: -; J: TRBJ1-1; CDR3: ASTSGSSNTEAF
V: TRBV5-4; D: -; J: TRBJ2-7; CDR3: ASSLVQGKSEQY
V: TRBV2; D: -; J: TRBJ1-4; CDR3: ASSDLSEKLF
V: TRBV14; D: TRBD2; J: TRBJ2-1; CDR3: ASSGGLATINEQF
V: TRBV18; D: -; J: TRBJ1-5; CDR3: ASSPEASHNQPQH
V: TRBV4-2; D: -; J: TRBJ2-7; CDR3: ASSQDQAGISSYEQY
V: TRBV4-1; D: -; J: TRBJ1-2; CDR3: ASSQDGAGYT
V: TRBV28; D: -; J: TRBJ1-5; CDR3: ASSSGNQPQH
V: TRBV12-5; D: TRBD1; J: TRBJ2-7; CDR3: ASGLVQGAHEQY
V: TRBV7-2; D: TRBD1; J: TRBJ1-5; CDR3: ASSPSRGQGQPQH
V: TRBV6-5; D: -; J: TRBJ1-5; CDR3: ASRSDWNQPQH
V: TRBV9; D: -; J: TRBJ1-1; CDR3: ASSGGFSEAF
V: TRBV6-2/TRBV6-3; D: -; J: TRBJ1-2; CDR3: ASSTSRTVTYGYT
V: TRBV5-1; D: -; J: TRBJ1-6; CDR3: ASSSLPGRGESPLH
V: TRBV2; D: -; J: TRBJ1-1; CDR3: ASRKGGNTEAF
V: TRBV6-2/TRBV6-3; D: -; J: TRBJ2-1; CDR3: ASSYPTHSNEQF
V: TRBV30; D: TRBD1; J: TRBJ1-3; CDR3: AWNHDRAGNTIY
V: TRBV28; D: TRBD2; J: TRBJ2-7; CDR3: ASSGQRGGQY
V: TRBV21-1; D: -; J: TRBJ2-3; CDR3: ASSRPGHPCKSTDTQY
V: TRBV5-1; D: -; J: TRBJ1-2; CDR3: ASSGGTPSIGYT
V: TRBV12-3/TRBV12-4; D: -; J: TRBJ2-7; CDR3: ASSYQGYEQY
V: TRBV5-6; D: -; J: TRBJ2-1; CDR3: ASDGRGREQF
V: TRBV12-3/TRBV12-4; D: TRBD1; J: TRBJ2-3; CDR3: ATRGLTDTQY
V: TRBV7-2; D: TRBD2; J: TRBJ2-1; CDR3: ASSLAAGGPHEQF
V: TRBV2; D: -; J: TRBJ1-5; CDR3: ASSEGTDGNQPQH
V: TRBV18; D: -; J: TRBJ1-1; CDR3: ASSPNSGNTEAF
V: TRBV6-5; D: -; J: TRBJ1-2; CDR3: ASSYTTRLPYGYT
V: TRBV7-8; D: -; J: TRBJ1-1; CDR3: ASSLGTANTEAF